This T cell receptor (beta chain) was retrieved from a study of cytomegalovirus exposure and HLA in healthy donors. The study, taken as a whole, reports: Cytomegalovirus association was listed for 164 TCR beta chains.

As for this clone: The antigen is undetermined.

Generated by immunoSEQ multiplex PCR, the TCRdb table keeps only in-frame clones and is missing some. Found here are 160,000 or so clones, just under 90% of them singletons; the top ten hold more than 1.3%. CDR1 is ENHRY and CDR2 is SYGVKD in the germline V gene. The length of the CDR3 is 20 residues. Trimming took off 1 base at V and 7 bases at J, with 29 bases between the two ends. The genes are TRBV10-3 and TRBJ2-1, with D perhaps matching TRBD1 (5 bases). This clonotype originated in a woman between 25 and 40 years old in good health and CMV-seronegative. Sequences were obtained from PBMCs. CDR3 in DNA: TGTGCCATCAGTGAGTGGGGCAGCAGTGGAACGACTTCGCCCGGGAATGAGCAGTTCTTC. It yields the protein CAISEWGSSGTTSPGNEQFF.